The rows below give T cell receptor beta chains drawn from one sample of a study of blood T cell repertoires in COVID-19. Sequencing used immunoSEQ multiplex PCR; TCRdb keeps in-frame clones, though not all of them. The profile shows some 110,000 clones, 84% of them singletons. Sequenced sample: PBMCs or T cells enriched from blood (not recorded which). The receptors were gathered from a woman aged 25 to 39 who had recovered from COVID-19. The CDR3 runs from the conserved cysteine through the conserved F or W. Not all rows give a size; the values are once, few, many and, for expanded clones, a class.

cdr3_aa: CASSPAGGTGTGELFF; clone_size: NA; v_call: TRBV7-6
cdr3_aa: CASSPSAGVGNEQFF; clone_size: NA; v_call: TRBV9
cdr3_aa: CASSQAKSYEQYF; clone_size: few; v_call: TRBV18
cdr3_aa: CAISESIGFGTGKGYTF; clone_size: once; v_call: TRBV10-3
cdr3_aa: CASSPGQGKDSPLHF; clone_size: NA; v_call: TRBV9
cdr3_aa: CASSRLATSTDTQYF; clone_size: NA; v_call: TRBV18
cdr3_aa: CAISESGFERDSYEQYF; clone_size: NA; v_call: TRBV10-3
cdr3_aa: CASSQGPAVEQFF; clone_size: NA; v_call: TRBV3-1/TRBV3-2
cdr3_aa: CASSSYQGEETQYF; clone_size: NA; v_call: TRBV28
cdr3_aa: CASSYPPGQGGEKLFF; clone_size: NA; v_call: TRBV6-8